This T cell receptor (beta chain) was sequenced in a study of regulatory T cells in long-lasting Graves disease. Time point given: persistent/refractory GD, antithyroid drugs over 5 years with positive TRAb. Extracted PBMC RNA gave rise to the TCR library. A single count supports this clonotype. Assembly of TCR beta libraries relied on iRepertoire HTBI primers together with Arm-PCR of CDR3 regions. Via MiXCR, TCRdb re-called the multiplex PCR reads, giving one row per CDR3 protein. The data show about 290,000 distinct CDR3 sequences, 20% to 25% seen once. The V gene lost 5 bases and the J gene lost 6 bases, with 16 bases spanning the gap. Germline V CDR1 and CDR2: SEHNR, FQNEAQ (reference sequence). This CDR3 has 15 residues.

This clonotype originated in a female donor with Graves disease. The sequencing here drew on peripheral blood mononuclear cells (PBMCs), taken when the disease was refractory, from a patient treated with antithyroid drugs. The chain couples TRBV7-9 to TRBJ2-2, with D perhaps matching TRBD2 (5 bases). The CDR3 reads CASSGPGAGAGELFF. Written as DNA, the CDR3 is TGTGCCAGCAGCGGTCCGGGCGCCGGGGCCGGGGAGCTGTTTTTT.